The clone carrying this TCR beta chain was found once. Antigen: not known. This sample is part of a study of T cells in localized non-small cell lung cancer. Whole-study findings and limits: Sequencing, confined to only one tumor region, leaves heterogeneity possible. Overall survival was longer when the density of T cells in the blood was higher.

The CDR3 spans 11 residues. Trimming pared 5 bases from V and 2 bases from J, leaving 5 bases between. Germline V gene sequence: CDR1 GTSNPN, CDR2 SVGIG (reference sequence). Some clones are missing from TCRdb's copy, which holds only in-frame ones; the method was immunoSEQ multiplex PCR. This sample has around 35,000 clones; around four fifths occur once, and the top ten carry about 16%. The sequence came from a male donor at least 60 years old with stage III squamous cell lung carcinoma. The rearrangement joins TRBV30 to TRBJ2-3; no firm D call. The specimen was peripheral blood, collected before any cancer treatment. The CDR3 is CAWGNTDTQYF. The CDR3 bases are TGTGCCTGGGGAAACACAGATACGCAGTATTTT.